This is a list of T cell receptor beta chains from one sample in a study of shared clonotypes between healthy human individuals. Only in-frame clones appear in the TCRdb table, and some are missing; sequencing was by immunoSEQ multiplex PCR. The data hold approximately 1.1 million clones, with roughly 74% observed a single time. The specimen was memory CD4+ T cells from PBMCs. Source of these receptors: a man aged 18-30 years in good health. Some clones in this sample may be carry-over from other donors' samples. Both conserved end residues are part of each CDR3. The order of the fields is D gene, J gene, clone size, V gene, CDR3 protein, CDR3 DNA. D genes are given only for firm matches. Expanded clones are given a class, and other clones once, few, many or no size at all.

D: TRBD2
J: TRBJ2-7
size: .
V: TRBV4-3
CDR3: CASSQDRGTSGTEQYF
DNA: TGCGCCAGCAGCCAAGATCGGGGGACTAGCGGGACCGAGCAGTACTTC

D: TRBD2
J: TRBJ2-3
size: .
V: TRBV5-1
CDR3: CASSLGSGSNTDTQYF
DNA: TGCGCCAGCAGCTTGGGTAGCGGGAGCAACACAGATACGCAGTATTTT

D: .
J: TRBJ2-3
size: .
V: TRBV20-1
CDR3: CSAVGTDTQYF
DNA: TGCAGTGCCGTGGGGACAGATACGCAGTATTTT

D: .
J: TRBJ1-6
size: once
V: TRBV6-6
CDR3: CASSRDFNSPLHF
DNA: TGTGCCAGCAGTAGGGATTTTAATTCACCCCTCCACTTT

D: .
J: TRBJ2-5
size: .
V: TRBV6-5
CDR3: CASTSAGETQYF
DNA: TGTGCCAGCACGAGCGCTGGGGAGACCCAGTACTTC

D: .
J: TRBJ2-7
size: .
V: TRBV2
CDR3: CASTMGWSNEQYF
DNA: TGTGCCAGCACCATGGGGTGGAGTAACGAGCAGTACTTC

D: .
J: TRBJ2-7
size: once
V: TRBV30
CDR3: CAWGRFYEQYF
DNA: TGTGCCTGGGGACGATTCTACGAGCAGTACTTC

D: .
J: TRBJ2-1
size: few
V: TRBV4-3
CDR3: CASSQEFASSYNEQFF
DNA: TGCGCCAGCAGCCAAGAATTTGCAAGCTCCTACAATGAGCAGTTCTTC

D: .
J: TRBJ2-3
size: .
V: TRBV18
CDR3: CASSPGAGRDTQYF
DNA: TGTGCCAGCTCACCTGGGGCGGGGAGAGATACGCAGTATTTT

D: TRBD2
J: TRBJ2-2
size: .
V: TRBV9
CDR3: CASSVRTSGRNTGELFF
DNA: TGTGCCAGCAGCGTCCGGACTAGCGGGAGGAACACCGGGGAGCTGTTTTTT

D: .
J: TRBJ1-1
size: .
V: TRBV2
CDR3: CASRTRGGNTEAFF
DNA: TGTGCCAGCAGAACCCGGGGGGGTAACACTGAAGCTTTCTTT

D: TRBD1
J: TRBJ1-1
size: .
V: TRBV14
CDR3: CASSQNRGTEAFF
DNA: TGTGCCAGCAGCCAAAACAGGGGAACTGAAGCTTTCTTT

D: .
J: TRBJ2-7
size: .
V: TRBV28
CDR3: CASRKGWGYEQYF
DNA: TGTGCCAGCAGAAAAGGGTGGGGCTACGAGCAGTACTTC

D: .
J: TRBJ2-7
size: once
V: TRBV29-1
CDR3: CSVGQDSYEQYF
DNA: TGCAGCGTTGGACAGGACTCCTACGAGCAGTACTTC

D: .
J: TRBJ2-7
size: many
V: TRBV4-1
CDR3: CASSQEFGNERKQYF
DNA: TGCGCCAGCAGCCAAGAGTTTGGGAATGAGCGGAAGCAGTACTTC

D: TRBD1
J: TRBJ1-2
size: .
V: TRBV20-1
CDR3: CRSGTGEGYTF
DNA: TGTAGAAGTGGCACAGGGGAAGGCTACACCTTC

D: .
J: TRBJ1-1
size: .
V: TRBV7-2
CDR3: CASSLGGVNTEAFF
DNA: TGTGCCAGCAGCCTGGGGGGAGTGAACACTGAAGCTTTCTTT

D: .
J: TRBJ2-2
size: .
V: TRBV5-1
CDR3: CASSPAVTIRELFF
DNA: TGCGCCAGCAGCCCGGCTGTGACGATCAGGGAGCTGTTTTTT

D: TRBD2
J: TRBJ2-5
size: .
V: TRBV9
CDR3: CASSVGRQREVAETQYF
DNA: TGTGCCAGCAGCGTAGGAAGACAGCGGGAGGTAGCTGAGACCCAGTACTTC

D: .
J: TRBJ1-3
size: few
V: TRBV7-6
CDR3: CASSLFPSGGNTIYF
DNA: TGTGCCAGCAGCTTATTTCCGTCCGGTGGAAACACCATATATTTT

D: TRBD1
J: TRBJ2-7
size: .
V: TRBV6-5
CDR3: CASSYGTGVEQYF
DNA: TGTGCCAGCAGTTACGGGACAGGGGTCGAGCAGTACTTC

D: .
J: TRBJ2-7
size: .
V: TRBV2
CDR3: CAARETAYEQYF
DNA: TGTGCCGCCCGTGAGACAGCCTACGAGCAGTACTTC

D: .
J: TRBJ2-1
size: .
V: TRBV5-6
CDR3: CASSFGPGDEQFF
DNA: TGTGCCAGCAGCTTTGGCCCGGGGGATGAGCAGTTCTTC

D: TRBD1
J: TRBJ2-7
size: .
V: TRBV27
CDR3: CASSLAGTGYEQYF
DNA: TGTGCCAGCAGTTTAGCCGGGACAGGCTACGAGCAGTACTTC

D: .
J: TRBJ1-1
size: .
V: TRBV2
CDR3: CASTDRNMNTEAFF
DNA: TGTGCCAGCACAGACAGGAATATGAACACTGAAGCTTTCTTT

D: TRBD1
J: TRBJ2-2
size: .
V: TRBV27
CDR3: CASKVGQTNTGELFF
DNA: TGTGCCAGTAAGGTGGGACAGACGAACACCGGGGAGCTGTTTTTT

D: TRBD2
J: TRBJ2-3
size: .
V: TRBV11-2
CDR3: CASSTRTSGWDTQYF
DNA: TGTGCCAGCAGCACCCGGACTAGCGGGTGGGATACGCAGTATTTT

D: .
J: TRBJ2-2
size: many
V: TRBV20-1
CDR3: CSAYTTGELFF
DNA: TGCAGTGCTTACACCACCGGGGAGCTGTTTTTT

D: .
J: TRBJ2-7
size: once
V: TRBV27
CDR3: CASSLEVSYEQYF
DNA: TGTGCCAGCAGTTTGGAGGTCTCCTACGAGCAGTACTTC

D: TRBD1
J: TRBJ1-6
size: .
V: TRBV4-3
CDR3: CASSRVQGEDSPLHF
DNA: TGCGCCAGCAGCCGTGTCCAGGGGGAGGACTCACCCCTCCACTTT

D: TRBD1
J: TRBJ2-7
size: .
V: TRBV10-2
CDR3: CASSEYRSGRGGNEQYF
DNA: TGCGCCAGCAGTGAGTATAGATCAGGCCGAGGGGGCAACGAGCAGTACTTC

D: TRBD1
J: TRBJ1-2
size: .
V: TRBV6-4
CDR3: CASRPGTANGYTF
DNA: TGTGCCAGCAGACCCGGGACAGCCAATGGCTACACCTTC

D: .
J: TRBJ2-5
size: .
V: TRBV30
CDR3: CAWSLVGVVEQYF
DNA: TGTGCCTGGAGTTTGGTGGGAGTGGTTGAGCAGTACTTC

D: TRBD2
J: TRBJ2-1
size: .
V: TRBV6-5
CDR3: CASSYEGGPYNEQFF
DNA: TGTGCCAGCAGTTATGAGGGAGGGCCCTACAATGAGCAGTTCTTC

D: .
J: TRBJ2-7
size: .
V: TRBV7-9
CDR3: CASSSRGAGSFAEQYF
DNA: TGTGCCAGCAGCTCCAGGGGCGCAGGGTCCTTTGCCGAGCAGTACTTC

D: TRBD1
J: TRBJ1-5
size: .
V: TRBV28
CDR3: CASSPPGQGVRDQPQHF
DNA: TGTGCCAGCAGTCCCCCGGGACAGGGGGTTAGGGATCAGCCCCAGCATTTT

D: .
J: TRBJ1-5
size: .
V: TRBV28
CDR3: CASSISTQPQHF
DNA: TGTGCCAGCAGTATCTCAACTCAGCCCCAGCATTTT

D: .
J: TRBJ2-1
size: .
V: TRBV5-4
CDR3: CASSLGHQTTYNEQFF
DNA: TGTGCCAGCAGCTTGGGACACCAGACAACCTACAATGAGCAGTTCTTC

D: .
J: TRBJ2-7
size: .
V: TRBV27
CDR3: CASSLPSYEQYF
DNA: TGTGCCAGCAGTTTACCCTCCTACGAGCAGTACTTC

D: TRBD2
J: TRBJ2-1
size: .
V: TRBV19
CDR3: CASSIGGVKPYNEQFF
DNA: TGTGCCAGTAGTATCGGGGGGGTGAAACCGTACAATGAGCAGTTCTTC

D: TRBD1
J: TRBJ1-4
size: .
V: TRBV7-2
CDR3: CASSGTGEKLFF
DNA: TGTGCCAGCAGCGGGACAGGGGAAAAACTGTTTTTT

D: .
J: TRBJ2-7
size: .
V: TRBV7-2
CDR3: CASSSIPSSYEQYF
DNA: TGTGCCAGCAGCTCGATTCCGAGCTCCTACGAGCAGTACTTC

D: .
J: TRBJ2-7
size: few
V: TRBV7-2
CDR3: CASSLGTGNYEQYF
DNA: TGTGCCAGCAGCTTAGGTACAGGGAACTACGAGCAGTACTTC

D: .
J: TRBJ1-3
size: .
V: TRBV6-6
CDR3: CASGSGNTIYF
DNA: TGTGCCAGCGGTTCTGGAAACACCATATATTTT

D: .
J: TRBJ2-3
size: many
V: TRBV19
CDR3: CASRPTGSSTDTQYF
DNA: TGTGCCAGTAGACCGACAGGATCTAGCACAGATACGCAGTATTTT

D: TRBD1
J: TRBJ1-2
size: .
V: TRBV5-1
CDR3: CASSLLGQGQRGYTF
DNA: TGCGCCAGCAGCTTGTTGGGACAGGGGCAGCGTGGCTACACCTTC

D: .
J: TRBJ2-7
size: .
V: TRBV5-1
CDR3: CASSSPPGLPTYEQYF
DNA: TGCGCCAGCAGCTCCCCCCCAGGACTGCCTACCTACGAGCAGTACTTC

D: TRBD2
J: TRBJ2-2
size: once
V: TRBV18
CDR3: CASSRRLAGGSGELFF
DNA: TGTGCCAGCTCACGTCGACTAGCGGGAGGATCGGGGGAGCTGTTTTTT

D: .
J: TRBJ2-1
size: .
V: TRBV28
CDR3: CAAGRSFYNEQFF
DNA: TGTGCCGCTGGGAGGAGCTTTTACAATGAGCAGTTCTTC

D: TRBD1
J: TRBJ1-1
size: .
V: TRBV14
CDR3: CASSQRQGPGTEAFF
DNA: TGTGCCAGCAGCCAACGACAGGGGCCTGGCACTGAAGCTTTCTTT

D: .
J: TRBJ2-2
size: .
V: TRBV7-3
CDR3: CASSLSRDNTGELFF
DNA: TGTGCCAGCAGCTTATCGCGGGACAACACCGGGGAGCTGTTTTTT

D: .
J: TRBJ2-7
size: .
V: TRBV19
CDR3: CASSIRDWHYEQYF
DNA: TGTGCCAGTAGTATACGTGACTGGCACTACGAGCAGTACTTC

D: .
J: TRBJ2-1
size: .
V: TRBV5-4
CDR3: CASSLSGVAYNEQFF
DNA: TGTGCCAGCAGCTTGTCGGGAGTAGCCTACAATGAGCAGTTCTTC